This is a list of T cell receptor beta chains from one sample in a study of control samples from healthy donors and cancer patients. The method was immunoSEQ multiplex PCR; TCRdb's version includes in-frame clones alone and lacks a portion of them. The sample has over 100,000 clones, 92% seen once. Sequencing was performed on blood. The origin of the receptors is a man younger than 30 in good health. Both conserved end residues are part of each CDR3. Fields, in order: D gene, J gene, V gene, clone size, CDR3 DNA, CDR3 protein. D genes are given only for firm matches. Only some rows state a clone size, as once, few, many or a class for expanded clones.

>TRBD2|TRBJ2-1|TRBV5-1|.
TGCGCCAGCAGCTTGGCCGGTCTAGCGGGGCCTATTTCTAATGAGCAGTTCTTC
CASSLAGLAGPISNEQFF
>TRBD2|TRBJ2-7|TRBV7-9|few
TGTGCCAGCAGCCCCGGTAGCGGGGGTACCTACGAGCAGTACTTC
CASSPGSGGTYEQYF
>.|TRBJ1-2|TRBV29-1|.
TGCAGCGTTGAAGGGGGGATGAACTCTAACTATGGCTACACCTTC
CSVEGGMNSNYGYTF
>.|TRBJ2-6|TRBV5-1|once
TGCGCCAGCAGCTTGGAGGCGGGGCAGGGATACCGATCTGGGGCCAACGTCCTGACTTTC
CASSLEAGQGYRSGANVLTF
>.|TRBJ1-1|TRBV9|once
TGTGCCAGCAGCGTAGAACAGGCGAGGAACACTGAAGCTTTCTTT
CASSVEQARNTEAFF
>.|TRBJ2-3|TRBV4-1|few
TGCGCCAGCAGCCAAGATGCCTTTCGGTTGGCGCAGTATTTT
CASSQDAFRLAQYF
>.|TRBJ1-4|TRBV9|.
TGTGCCAGCAGCGTAGGAGGGACACCTAATGAAAAACTGTTTTTT
CASSVGGTPNEKLFF
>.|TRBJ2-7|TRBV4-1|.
TGCGCCAGCAGCCAAGAAAGGCACTCTGGCTACGAGCAGTACTTC
CASSQERHSGYEQYF
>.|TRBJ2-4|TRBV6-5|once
TGTGCCAGCATGATTGGCGTATTGGGAAACATTCAGTACTTC
CASMIGVLGNIQYF
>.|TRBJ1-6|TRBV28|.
TGTGCCAGCAGTCTCCGTCAACAGAATTCACCCCTCCACTTT
CASSLRQQNSPLHF
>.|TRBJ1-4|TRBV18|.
TGTGCCAGCTCACCACCGTGGGGCGCAACTAATGAAAAACTGTTTTTT
CASSPPWGATNEKLFF
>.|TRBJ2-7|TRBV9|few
TGTGCCAGCAGCGAGGGAGACGGGGGTGCCTGGGAGCAGTACTTC
CASSEGDGGAWEQYF
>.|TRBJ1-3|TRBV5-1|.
TGCGCCAGCAGCTTGGGTCAGATCGGAAACACCATATATTTT
CASSLGQIGNTIYF
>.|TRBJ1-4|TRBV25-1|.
TGTGCCAGCAGTGAATACGACAGCTATGAAAAACTGTTTTTT
CASSEYDSYEKLFF
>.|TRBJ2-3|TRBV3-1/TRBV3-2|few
TGTGCCAGCAGCCAAGATTTTGGAAATACGCAGTATTTT
CASSQDFGNTQYF
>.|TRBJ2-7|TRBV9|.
TGTGCCAGCAGCCCCCGCGGGATTCAATACTACGAGCAGTACTTC
CASSPRGIQYYEQYF
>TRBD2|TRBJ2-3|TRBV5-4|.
TGTGCCAGCAGCTTGAGGCTAGCGGGGGGTGGGGATACGCAGTATTTT
CASSLRLAGGGDTQYF
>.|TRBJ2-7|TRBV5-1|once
TGCGCCAGCAGCTTGGGCTACTCCTACGAGCAGTACTTC
CASSLGYSYEQYF
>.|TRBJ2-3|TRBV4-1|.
TGCGCCAGCAGCCCCCATAGGGGGAGCCCCACAGATACGCAGTATTTT
CASSPHRGSPTDTQYF
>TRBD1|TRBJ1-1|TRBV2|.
TGTGCCAGCAGTGAAACTAACGACAGGGGAGCTTTCTTT
CASSETNDRGAFF
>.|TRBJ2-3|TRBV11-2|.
TGTGCCAGCAGCACCACGAGTAGCAGGGCAGATACGCAGTATTTT
CASSTTSSRADTQYF
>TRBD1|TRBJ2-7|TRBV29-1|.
TGCAGCGGCCGACAGGGGAACTACGAGCAGTACTTC
CSGRQGNYEQYF
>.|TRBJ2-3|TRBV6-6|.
TGTGCCAGCAGTTACGACGGGCCAGATACGCAGTATTTT
CASSYDGPDTQYF
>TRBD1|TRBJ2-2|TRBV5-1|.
TGCGCCAGCAGCTTGCGGGACAGCCGTTCCGGGGAGCTGTTTTTT
CASSLRDSRSGELFF
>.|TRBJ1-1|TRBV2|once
TGTGCCAGCAGTGAATATCTCCGTAGAGAGATTGAAGCTTTCTTT
CASSEYLRREIEAFF